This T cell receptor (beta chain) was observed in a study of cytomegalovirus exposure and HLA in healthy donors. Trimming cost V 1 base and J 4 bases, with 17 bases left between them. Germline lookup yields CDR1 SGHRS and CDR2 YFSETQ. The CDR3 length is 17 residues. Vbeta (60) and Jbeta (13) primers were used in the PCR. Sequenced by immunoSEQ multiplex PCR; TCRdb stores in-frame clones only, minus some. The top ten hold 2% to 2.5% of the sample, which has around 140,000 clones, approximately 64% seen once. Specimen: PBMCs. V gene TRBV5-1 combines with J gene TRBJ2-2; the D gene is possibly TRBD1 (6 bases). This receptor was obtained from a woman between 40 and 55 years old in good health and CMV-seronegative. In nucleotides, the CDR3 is TGCGCCAGCAGCTTGATTGTGGGCATAGGGGGCACCGGGGAGCTGTTTTTT. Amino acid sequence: CASSLIVGIGGTGELFF.